This T cell receptor beta chain was sequenced for a study of identical twins. MiXCR, run by TCRdb on the 5' RACE reads, gives a single entry per CDR3 protein. The table has a few hundred thousand distinct CDR3 sequences, about 18% seen once. This clonotype was detected many times. This TCR came from a middle-aged man in good health. The sequenced material came from naive T cells sorted from blood.

The CDR3: CASSGKATDTQYF. DNA for the CDR3: TGCGCCAGCAGTGGAAAAGCCACAGATACGCAGTATTTT. The rearrangement links TRBV10-1 to TRBJ2-3; D unresolved. CDR1 and CDR2 (germline): WNHNN, SYGVQD (reference sequence). The V gene lost 4 bases and the J gene lost 2 bases, with 7 bases spanning the gap. The CDR3 is 13 amino acids.